Following are 9 T cell receptor beta chains from one sample sequenced in a study of early T cells in non-severe SARS-CoV-2 infection (dated by TCRdb to 2020 to 2022). Libraries came from 5' RACE. The instrument was a NextSeq 500. Clones were called with MiXCR by TCRdb after fastp trimmed the public reads at Q25, and only in-frame beta chains were retained. Each entry merges the rows of one CDR3 protein and shows their most common DNA and genes. Counted in this sample were tens of thousands of distinct CDR3 sequences; around 10% of them appeared once. About 5.8% of the sample is held by the ten biggest clonotypes. Source: whole blood, taken at baseline. All receptors derive from an adult who was a healthcare worker with PCR-confirmed SARS-CoV-2 infection or an uninfected control (not recorded which).

The V gene is TRBV12-3 or TRBV12-4, the J gene TRBJ2-4; 11 nucleotides align to TRBD2. J gave up 3 bases and V 6 bases, and 4 bases lay outside the gene matches. The length of the CDR3 is 15 residues. Here the CDR3 reads CASRGTSGDKNIQYF. In DNA form, the CDR3 reads TGTGCCAGCAGGGGGACTAGCGGCGACAAAAACATTCAGTACTTC.

The chain uses TRBV11-2 and TRBJ2-5; TRBD2 matches 13 bases. CDR3 length: 16 residues. V shed 1 base, J shed 4 bases, and the junction held 3 bases outside the gene matches. Germline values: CDR1 SGHAT, CDR2 FQNNGV. CDR3 sequence: CASSLGRLAGGETQYF. CDR3 in DNA: TGTGCCAGCAGCTTAGGAAGACTAGCGGGAGGAGAGACCCAGTACTTC.

This clonotype was seen a few times. This sequence joins TRBV25-1 and TRBJ2-7, with 11 bases aligning to TRBD2. Trimming at V came to 6 bases and at J to 7 bases, leaving 8 bases not matched to a gene. The CDR3 covers 14 residues. Looked up from germline, CDR1 is MGHDK and CDR2 is SYGVNS. This CDR3 is CASSLAGGPREQYF. The CDR3 nucleotides read TGTGCCAGCAGCTTAGCGGGGGGGCCGCGAGAGCAGTACTTC.

This clonotype was seen ten or more times. The V gene is TRBV10-3, the J gene TRBJ2-5; no firm D call. With 2 bases removed from V and 3 bases from J, the gap between germline ends came to 7 bases. The CDR3 is 13 amino acids. The germline CDR1 and CDR2 sequences are ENHRY and SYGVKD. The chain's CDR3 is CAISEPPEETQYF. The CDR3, as DNA: TGTGCCATCAGTGAGCCCCCTGAAGAGACCCAGTACTTC.

This clonotype has more than one count but fewer than ten. The chain carries TRBV29-1 and TRBJ1-2, with D maybe TRBD1 (5 bases). This CDR3 spans 14 amino acids. Deletions cut 5 bases from V and 5 bases from J, with 18 bases between. In germline, CDR1 is SQVTM, CDR2 ANQGSEA. The CDR3 DNA reads TGCAGCGTTAATGAACCAGGGAACGTGTATGGCTACACCTTC. Translating gives CSVNEPGNVYGYTF.

This clonotype was observed a few times. The rearrangement joins TRBV2 to TRBJ1-4; D unresolved. Trimming took 2 bases from V and 4 from J, leaving 11 bases between them. CDR1 and CDR2 from the germline V gene are SNHLY and FYNNEI. CDR3 length: 15 residues. The CDR3 loop reads CASSEFRLFNEKLFF. CDR3 sequence (DNA): TGTGCCAGCAGTGAATTCCGGTTGTTTAATGAAAAACTGTTTTTT.

A few counts support this clonotype. The chain links TRBV6-1 to TRBJ2-3, with TRBD2 matching over 8 bases. Per germline, CDR1 MNHNS and CDR2 SASEGT. The V gene end was trimmed by 4 bases and the J gene end by 6 bases; junction bases not matched to a gene: 12. The CDR3 has 16 residues. The CDR3 sequence is CASSVTHSGAQDTQYF. The DNA of the CDR3 is TGTGCCAGCAGTGTCACCCATAGCGGGGCCCAGGATACGCAGTATTTT.

This clonotype has more than one count but fewer than ten. The chain is built from TRBV21-1 and TRBJ1-5. TRBV21-1 is a listed pseudogene. The CDR3 is 14 amino acids. In DNA, the CDR3 is TGTGCCAGCACCATCATCGGAGGTGATCAGCCCCAGCATTTT. Translation gives CASTIIGGDQPQHF.

The V call is TRBV12-2, the J call TRBJ2-4. TRBV12-2 is marked as a pseudogene. There are 15 residues in the CDR3. The CDR3 DNA reads TGTGCAAGTCGCTTTCGACGATTGAAGAAAAACATTCAGTACTTC. Encoded protein: CASRFRRLKKNIQYF.